This T cell receptor beta chain originates from a study of blood T cell repertoires in COVID-19. Study context: Whether acute or convalescent, the COVID-19 samples came from the United States, Italy and Spain. Nucleic acid was either cDNA or gDNA, and it came from T cells, B-cell-depleted T cells, or PBMCs.

Source study methods: Reference gene primer amplification gave estimated nucleated cell counts. TCRdb keeps only in-frame clones here, not all; method: immunoSEQ multiplex PCR. The V and J calls and the clone size are those of that table, but D and trimming were determined from the DNA. The repertoire holds some 80,000 clones, with roughly 86% as singletons. The CDR3 is made up of 16 amino acids. With 2 bases clipped from V and 0 bases from J, the junction kept 4 bases outside the gene matches. CDR1 and CDR2 from the germline V gene are SGHNT and YYREEE (reference sequence). This TCR was recovered from a woman older than 75 in a cohort sampled during active or convalescent COVID-19. What was sequenced was peripheral blood. The rearrangement links TRBV5-4 to TRBJ2-7; 11 bases are shared with TRBD2. The CDR3 nucleotides are TGTGCCAGCAGCTTCTTAGCGGGAGGGAGCTCCTACGAGCAGTACTTC. Amino acids: CASSFLAGGSSYEQYF.